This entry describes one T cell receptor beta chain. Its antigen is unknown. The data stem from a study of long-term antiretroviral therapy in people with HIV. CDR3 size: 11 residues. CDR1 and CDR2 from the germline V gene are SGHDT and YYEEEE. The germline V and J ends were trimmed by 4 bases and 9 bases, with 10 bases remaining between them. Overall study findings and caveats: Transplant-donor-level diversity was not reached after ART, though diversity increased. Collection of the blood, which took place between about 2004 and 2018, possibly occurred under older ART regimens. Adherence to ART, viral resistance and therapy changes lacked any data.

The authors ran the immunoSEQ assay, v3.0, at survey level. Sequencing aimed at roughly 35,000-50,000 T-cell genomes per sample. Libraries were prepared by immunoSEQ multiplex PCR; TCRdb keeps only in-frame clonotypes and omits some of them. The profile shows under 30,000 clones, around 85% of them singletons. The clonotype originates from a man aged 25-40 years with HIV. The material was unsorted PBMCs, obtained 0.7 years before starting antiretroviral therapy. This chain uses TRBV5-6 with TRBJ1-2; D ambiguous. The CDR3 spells CASSHPGSYTF. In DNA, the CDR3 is TGTGCCAGCAGCCACCCGGGGAGCTACACCTTC. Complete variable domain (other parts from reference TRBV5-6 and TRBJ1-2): DAGVTQSPTHLIKTRGQQVTLRCSPKSGHDTVSWYQQALGQGPQFIFQYYEEEERQRGNFPDRFSGHQFPNYSSELNVNALLLGDSALYLCASSHPGSYTFGSGTRLTVV.